This T cell receptor (beta chain) comes out of a study of CD8 T cells in ankylosing spondylitis. It was by quantitative 5'-RACE with molecular barcodes that TCR beta libraries were made. TCRdb re-called the 5' RACE reads with MiXCR, one entry per CDR3 protein. The data contain approximately 520,000 distinct CDR3 sequences, about 5.2% of them singletons. Study-wide results and limits: A TCR beta motif of about eight highly homologous variants seemed to mark ankylosing spondylitis blood. Those disease-linked clones were CD8+; they were also relatively rare in peripheral blood.

This CDR3 contains 16 residues. Trimming cost V 0 bases and J 8 bases, with 16 bases left between them. CDR1 LGHNA and CDR2 YNFKEQ come from the germline V gene. Concerning this clonotype itself: Its target is not known.

The specimen was blood, either unsorted or a sorted T cell fraction (not recorded which). This sequence was found in a male donor with ankylosing spondylitis. The chain couples TRBV4-2 to TRBJ1-4; TRBD1 is a possible D gene (6 bases). The CDR3 bases are TGTGCCAGCAGCCAAGATTCGGTCAGGGGCATCGAAAAACTGTTTTTT. Translated, it gives CASSQDSVRGIEKLFF.